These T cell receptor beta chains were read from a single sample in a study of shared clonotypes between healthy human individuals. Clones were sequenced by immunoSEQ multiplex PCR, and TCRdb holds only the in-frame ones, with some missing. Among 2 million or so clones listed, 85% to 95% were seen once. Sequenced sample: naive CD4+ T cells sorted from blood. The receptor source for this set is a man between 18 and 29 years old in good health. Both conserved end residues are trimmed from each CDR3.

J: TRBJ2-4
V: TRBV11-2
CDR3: ASSSPGGNIQY

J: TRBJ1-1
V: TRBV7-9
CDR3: ASSLGGYWGEAF

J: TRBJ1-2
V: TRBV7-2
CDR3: ASSFEGNYGYT

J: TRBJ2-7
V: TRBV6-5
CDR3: ASSGGYEQY

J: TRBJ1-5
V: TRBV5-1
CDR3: ASSLGGIGQPQH

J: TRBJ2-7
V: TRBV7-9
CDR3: ASSKDGYYEQY

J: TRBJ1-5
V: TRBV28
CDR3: ASSLWGSYQPQH

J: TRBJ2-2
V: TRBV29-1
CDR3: SVEGQGNTGELF

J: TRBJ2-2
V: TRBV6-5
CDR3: ASSPPLGNTGELF

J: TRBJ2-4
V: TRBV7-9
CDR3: ASSPSGGKNIQY

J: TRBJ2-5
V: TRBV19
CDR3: ATSPTGIRETQY

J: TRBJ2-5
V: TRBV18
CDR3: ASSPNGRETQY

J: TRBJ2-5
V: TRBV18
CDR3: ASSPNRGLETQY

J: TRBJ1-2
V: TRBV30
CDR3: AWSVRSGGGNYGYT

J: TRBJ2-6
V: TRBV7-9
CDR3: ASSNDQTSRVLT

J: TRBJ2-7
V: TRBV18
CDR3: ASSPPAANEQY

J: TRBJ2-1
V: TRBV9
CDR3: ASIRPKGGLAYNEQF

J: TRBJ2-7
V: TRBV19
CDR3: ASSKATGSYEQY

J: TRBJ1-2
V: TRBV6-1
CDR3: ASSELSPGTYGYT

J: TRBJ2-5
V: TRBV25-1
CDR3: ASSELLAAIQETQY

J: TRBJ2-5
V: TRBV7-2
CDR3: ASSLVARETQY

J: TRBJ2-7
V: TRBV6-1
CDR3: ASSRSGQRGGEQY

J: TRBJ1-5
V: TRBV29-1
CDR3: GSGQGNQPQH

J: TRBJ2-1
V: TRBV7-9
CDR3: ASSLSGAYNEQF

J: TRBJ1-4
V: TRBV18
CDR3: ASSPRTNEKLF

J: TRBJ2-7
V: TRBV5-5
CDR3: ASSLALGEQY

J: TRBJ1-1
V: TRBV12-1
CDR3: ASSFVGATPGEAF

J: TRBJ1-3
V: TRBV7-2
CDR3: ASSLGSRDTIY

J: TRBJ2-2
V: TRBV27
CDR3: ASSFSGQTNTGELF

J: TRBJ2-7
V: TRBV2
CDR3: ASSGAYEQY

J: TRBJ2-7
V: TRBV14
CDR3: ASSTGYEQY

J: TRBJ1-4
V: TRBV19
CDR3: ASSVRGRPATNEKLF

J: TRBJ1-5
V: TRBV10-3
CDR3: AISETGQGYSNQPQH

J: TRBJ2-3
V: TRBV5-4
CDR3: ASSFDGGASTDTQY

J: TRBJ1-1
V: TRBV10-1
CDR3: ASSGHEQEAF

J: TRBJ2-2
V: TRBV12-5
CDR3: ASGLVLGELF

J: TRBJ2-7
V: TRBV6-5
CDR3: ASSYVTGSYEQY

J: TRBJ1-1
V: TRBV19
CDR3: ASSILAGEAVTEAF

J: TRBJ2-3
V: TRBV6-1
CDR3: ASRLTGSADTQY

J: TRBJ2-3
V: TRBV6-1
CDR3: ASSQIRAGTDTQY

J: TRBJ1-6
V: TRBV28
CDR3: ASSLSSPLH

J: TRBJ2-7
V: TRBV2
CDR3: ASSLTGGGRYEQY

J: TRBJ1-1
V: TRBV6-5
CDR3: ASSPDVWNTEAF

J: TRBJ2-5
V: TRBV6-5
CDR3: ASSWGLGETQY

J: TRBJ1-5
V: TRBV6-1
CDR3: ASSEQGVGQPQH

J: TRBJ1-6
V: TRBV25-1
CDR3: ASSETGYNSPLH

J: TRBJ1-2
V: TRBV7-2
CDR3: ASSSQPTGGSYGYT

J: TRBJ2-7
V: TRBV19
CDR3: ASSPLGLAGRDEQY

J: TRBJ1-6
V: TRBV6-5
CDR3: ASTGAGYNSPLH

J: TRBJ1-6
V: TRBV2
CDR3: ASTETGTPNSPLH

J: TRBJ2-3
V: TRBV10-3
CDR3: AISEVPADTQY

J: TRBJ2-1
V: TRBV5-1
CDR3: ASSSFSGTIVSYNEQF

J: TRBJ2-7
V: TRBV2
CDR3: ASSIYYEQY

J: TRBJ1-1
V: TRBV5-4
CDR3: ASTPGGSIYTEAF

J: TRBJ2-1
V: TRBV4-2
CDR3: ASSLSPGDPYNEQF